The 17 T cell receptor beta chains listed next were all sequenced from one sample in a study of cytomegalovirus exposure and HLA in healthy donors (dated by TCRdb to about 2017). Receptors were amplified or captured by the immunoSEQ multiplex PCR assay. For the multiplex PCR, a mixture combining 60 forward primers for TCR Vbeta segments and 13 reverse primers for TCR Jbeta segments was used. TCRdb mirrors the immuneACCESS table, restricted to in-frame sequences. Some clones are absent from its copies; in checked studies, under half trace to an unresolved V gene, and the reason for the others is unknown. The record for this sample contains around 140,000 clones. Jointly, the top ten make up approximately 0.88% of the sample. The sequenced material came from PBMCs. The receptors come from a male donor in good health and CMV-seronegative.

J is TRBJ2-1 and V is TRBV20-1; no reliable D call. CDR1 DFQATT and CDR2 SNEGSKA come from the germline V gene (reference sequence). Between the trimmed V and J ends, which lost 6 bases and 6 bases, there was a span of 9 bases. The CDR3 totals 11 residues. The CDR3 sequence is CSAYPLNEQFF. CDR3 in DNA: TGCAGTGCGTATCCACTCAATGAGCAGTTCTTC.

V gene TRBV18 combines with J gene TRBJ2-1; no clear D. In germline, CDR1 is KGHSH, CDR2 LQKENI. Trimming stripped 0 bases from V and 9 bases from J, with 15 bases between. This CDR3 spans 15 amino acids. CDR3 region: CASSPPSHTWSEQFF. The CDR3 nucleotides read TGTGCCAGCTCACCACCTTCCCATACGTGGAGTGAGCAGTTCTTC.

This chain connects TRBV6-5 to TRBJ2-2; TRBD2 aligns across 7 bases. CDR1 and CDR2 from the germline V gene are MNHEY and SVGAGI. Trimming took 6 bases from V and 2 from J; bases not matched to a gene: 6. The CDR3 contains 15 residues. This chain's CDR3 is CASSRTRSNTGELFF. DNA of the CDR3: TGTGCCAGCAGCAGGACTAGGTCCAACACCGGGGAGCTGTTTTTT.

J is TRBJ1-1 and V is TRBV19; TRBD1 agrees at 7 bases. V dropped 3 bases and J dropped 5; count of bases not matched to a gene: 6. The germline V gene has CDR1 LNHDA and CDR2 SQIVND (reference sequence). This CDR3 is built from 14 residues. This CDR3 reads CASSILTGVTEAFF. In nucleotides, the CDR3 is TGTGCCAGTAGTATCCTTACAGGGGTGACTGAAGCTTTCTTT.

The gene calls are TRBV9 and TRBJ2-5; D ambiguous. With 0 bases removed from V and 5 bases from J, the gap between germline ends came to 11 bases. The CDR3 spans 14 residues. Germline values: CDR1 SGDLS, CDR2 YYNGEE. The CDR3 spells CASSVGSGSETQYF. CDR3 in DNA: TGTGCCAGCAGCGTAGGTTCAGGATCGGAGACCCAGTACTTC.

CDR3 nucleotides: TGTGCCAGCAGGACGACAGGGGACGGGTATAATTCACCCCTCCACTTT. Its translation is CASRTTGDGYNSPLHF. This chain joins TRBV5-4 and TRBJ1-6; 8 nucleotides line up with TRBD1. Trimming cost V 5 bases and J 4 bases; bases outside gene matches: 8. Germline V lookup: CDR1 SGHNT, CDR2 YYREEE (reference sequence). The CDR3 is 16 amino acids.

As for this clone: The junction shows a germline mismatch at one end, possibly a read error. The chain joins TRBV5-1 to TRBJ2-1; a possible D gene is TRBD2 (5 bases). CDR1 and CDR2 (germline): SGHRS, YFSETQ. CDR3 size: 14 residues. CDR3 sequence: CASRLGREGNEQFF. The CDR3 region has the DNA TGCGCCAGCAGATTGGGTCGGGAAGGGAATGAGCAGTTCTTC.

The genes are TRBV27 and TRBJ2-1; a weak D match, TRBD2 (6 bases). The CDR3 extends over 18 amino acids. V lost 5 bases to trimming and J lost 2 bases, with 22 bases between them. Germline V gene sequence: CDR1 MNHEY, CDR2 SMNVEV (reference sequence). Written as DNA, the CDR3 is TGTGCCAGCAGTACACCCAACCCGGGGGAAGGGACCTACAATGAGCAGTTCTTC. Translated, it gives CASSTPNPGEGTYNEQFF.

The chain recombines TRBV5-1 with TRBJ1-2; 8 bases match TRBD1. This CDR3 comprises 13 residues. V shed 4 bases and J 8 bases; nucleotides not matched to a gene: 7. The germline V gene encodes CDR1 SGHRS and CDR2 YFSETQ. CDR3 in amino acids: CASSGGQAGGYTF. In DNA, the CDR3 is TGCGCCAGCAGCGGGGGACAGGCAGGCGGCTACACCTTC.

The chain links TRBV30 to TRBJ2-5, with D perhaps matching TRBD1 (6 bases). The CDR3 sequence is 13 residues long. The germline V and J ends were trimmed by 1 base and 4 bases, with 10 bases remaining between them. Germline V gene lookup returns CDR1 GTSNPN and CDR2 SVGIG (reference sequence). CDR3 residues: CAWSDRGGETQYF. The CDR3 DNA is TGTGCCTGGAGTGATAGAGGGGGAGAGACCCAGTACTTC.

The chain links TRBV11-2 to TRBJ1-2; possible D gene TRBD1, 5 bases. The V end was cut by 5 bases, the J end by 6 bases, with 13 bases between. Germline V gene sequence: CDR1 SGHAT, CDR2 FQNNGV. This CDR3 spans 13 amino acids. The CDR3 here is CASSQRARDGYTF. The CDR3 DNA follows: TGTGCCAGCAGCCAGAGAGCCAGGGATGGCTACACCTTC.

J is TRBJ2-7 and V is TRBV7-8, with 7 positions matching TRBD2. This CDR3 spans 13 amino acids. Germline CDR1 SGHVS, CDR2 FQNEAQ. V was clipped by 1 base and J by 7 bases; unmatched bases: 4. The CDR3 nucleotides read TGTGCCAGCAGCTTAGGGGGGGGATGGGAGCAGTACTTC. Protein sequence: CASSLGGGWEQYF.

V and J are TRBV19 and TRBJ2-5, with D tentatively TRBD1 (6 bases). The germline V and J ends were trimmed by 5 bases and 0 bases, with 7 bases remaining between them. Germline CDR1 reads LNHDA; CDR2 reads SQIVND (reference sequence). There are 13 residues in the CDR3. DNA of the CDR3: TGTGCCAGTAGTTGGACAGACCAAGAGACCCAGTACTTC. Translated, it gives CASSWTDQETQYF. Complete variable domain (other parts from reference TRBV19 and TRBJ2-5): DGGITQSPKYLFRKEGQNVTLSCEQNLNHDAMYWYRQDPGQGLRLIYYSQIVNDFQKGDIAEGYSVSREKKESFPLTVTSAQKNPTAFYLCASSWTDQETQYFGPGTRLLVL.

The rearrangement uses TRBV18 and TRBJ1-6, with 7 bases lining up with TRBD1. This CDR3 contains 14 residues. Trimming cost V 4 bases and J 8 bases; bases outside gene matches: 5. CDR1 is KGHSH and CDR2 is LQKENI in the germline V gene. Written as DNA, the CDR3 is TGTGCCAGCTCACACACAGGGGTGGATTCACCCCTCCACTTT. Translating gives CASSHTGVDSPLHF. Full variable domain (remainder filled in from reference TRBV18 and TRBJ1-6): NAGVMQNPRHLVRRRGQEARLRCSPMKGHSHVYWYRQLPEEGLKFMVYLQKENIIDESGMPKERFSAEFPKEGPSILRIQQVVRGDSAAYFCASSHTGVDSPLHFGNGTRLTVT.

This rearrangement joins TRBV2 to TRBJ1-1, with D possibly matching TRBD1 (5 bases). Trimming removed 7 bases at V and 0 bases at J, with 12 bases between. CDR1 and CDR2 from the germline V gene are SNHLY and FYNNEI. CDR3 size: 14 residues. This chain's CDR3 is CASNPKTVNTEAFF. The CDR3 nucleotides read TGTGCCAGCAACCCCAAGACAGTGAACACTGAAGCTTTCTTT. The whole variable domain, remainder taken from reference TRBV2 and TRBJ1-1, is EPEVTQTPSHQVTQMGQEVILRCVPISNHLYFYWYRQILGQKVEFLVSFYNNEISEKSEIFDDQFSVERPDGSNFTLKIRSTKLEDSAMYFCASNPKTVNTEAFFGQGTRLTVV.

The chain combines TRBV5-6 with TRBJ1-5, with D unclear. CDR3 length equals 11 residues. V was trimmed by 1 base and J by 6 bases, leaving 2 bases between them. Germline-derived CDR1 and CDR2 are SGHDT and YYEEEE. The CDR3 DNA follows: TGTGCCAGCAGCTTGCTTCAGCCCCAGCATTTT. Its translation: CASSLLQPQHF. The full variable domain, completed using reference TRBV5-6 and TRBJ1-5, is DAGVTQSPTHLIKTRGQQVTLRCSPKSGHDTVSWYQQALGQGPQFIFQYYEEEERQRGNFPDRFSGHQFPNYSSELNVNALLLGDSALYLCASSLLQPQHFGDGTRLSIL.

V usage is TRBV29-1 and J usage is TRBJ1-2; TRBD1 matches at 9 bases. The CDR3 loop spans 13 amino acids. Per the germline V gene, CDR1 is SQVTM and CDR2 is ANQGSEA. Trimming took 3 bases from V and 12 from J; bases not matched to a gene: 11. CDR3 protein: CSVEGDRELIHTF. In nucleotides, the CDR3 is TGCAGCGTTGAGGGGGACAGGGAATTAATCCACACCTTC.